This TCR beta chain was sequenced for a study of T cell responses to AZD1222 COVID-19 vaccine. A note on this clone: The antigen remains unidentified.

The CDR3 has 15 residues. The ends were cut back, 0 bases at V and 10 bases at J, with 16 bases in the middle. Germline CDR1 and CDR2: MGHRA and YSYEKL. Whole-study results and caveats: Clonal diversity was possibly underestimated; the donors were predominantly white British and more often female. It was only after the peak T cell response that any repertoires were sampled. Dominant at 160-218 and 743-854, vaccine-associated CD4 TCRs also spanned spike.

Assay: immunoSEQ multiplex PCR; the TCRdb copy retains only in-frame clones and omits some. The sample carries roughly 200,000 clones, around 90% recorded once. This chain joins TRBV4-1 and TRBJ2-1, with D perhaps matching TRBD1 or TRBD2 (6 bases each). This specimen was peripheral blood, taken on day 0 of AZD1222 vaccination. This receptor was taken from an adult in good health. CDR3: CASSQEEGGRWEQFF. Written as DNA, the CDR3 is TGCGCCAGCAGCCAAGAAGAGGGGGGCCGGTGGGAGCAGTTCTTC.